This TCR beta chain comes out of a study of cytomegalovirus exposure and HLA in healthy donors. There are 15 residues in the CDR3. V was pared by 4 bases and J by 7 bases, with 4 bases of the junction left unmatched. From germline, CDR1 is LNHDA and CDR2 SQIVND (reference sequence). Primers included in the PCR were 60 Vbeta and 13 Jbeta primers. Repertoires were generated with immunoSEQ multiplex PCR, while TCRdb's copy carries only in-frame clones and drops some. The sample consists of under 140,000 clones, 76% of them appearing once. The chain uses TRBV19 and TRBJ2-1; TRBD2 agrees at 13 bases. Material for sequencing was PBMCs. The source of this sequence is a man in his thirties or forties in good health and CMV-seropositive. CDR3 in DNA: TGTGCCAGTAGTAAGACTAGCGGGGGGTTTAATGAGCAGTTCTTC. Its protein product is CASSKTSGGFNEQFF.